These T cell receptor beta chains were read from a single sample in a study of T cell repertoires in cytomegalovirus infection. TCRdb re-derived calls from the reads in MiXCR, one entry per CDR3 protein. The sample yields around 250,000 distinct CDR3 sequences, about 17% seen once. Sequencing used CD8+ T cells from PBMCs. The receptors were sampled from a human donor in good health (CMV status not recorded). Some clones in this sample may be carry-over from other donors' samples. The CDR3 runs from the conserved cysteine through the conserved F or W. D genes are given only for firm matches. Size values are once, few and many counts, or a class for expanded clones, and some rows have none.

J gene	clone size	CDR3 length	V gene	D gene	CDR3 DNA	CDR3 protein
TRBJ2-1	many	13	TRBV5-1	-	TGTGCCAGCAGCCTCGGACAAGACAATGAGCAGTTCTTC	CASSLGQDNEQFF
TRBJ1-1	few	16	TRBV7-8	-	TGTGCCAGCAGCTTAACCCGGGGGGGGGCAAACACTGAAGCTTTCTTT	CASSLTRGGANTEAFF
TRBJ1-1	many	15	TRBV2	-	TGTGCCAGCAGTGAAGCCGGCATTATGAACACTGAAGCTTTCTTT	CASSEAGIMNTEAFF
TRBJ2-6	many	22	TRBV7-2	-	TGTGCCAGCAGCTTATGGGGTGCGGAAATCATCGGGTGGAGCTCTGGGGCCAACGTCCTGACTTTC	CASSLWGAEIIGWSSGANVLTF
TRBJ2-5	-	12	TRBV12-3/TRBV12-4	-	TGTGCCAGCAGTGATTTGTTAGAGACCCAGTACTTC	CASSDLLETQYF
TRBJ2-2	-	11	TRBV5-4	-	TGTGCCAGCAATACGGGCGGGGAGCTGTTTTTT	CASNTGGELFF
TRBJ2-7	-	12	TRBV2	-	TGTGCCACCAAATCAGGGTCCTACGAGCAGTACTTC	CATKSGSYEQYF
TRBJ2-7	many	14	TRBV14	-	TGTGCCAGCAGCCAAGGCGCATTAGATTACGAGCAGTACTTC	CASSQGALDYEQYF
TRBJ1-1	many	15	TRBV6-6	TRBD1	TGTGCCAGCAGTTTCGACAGGGGGTTGAACACTGAAGCTTTCTTT	CASSFDRGLNTEAFF
TRBJ2-2	-	18	TRBV7-3	-	TGTGCCAGCAGCTTAATCGGATCACAGGGTAGTAGGAGCGGGGAGCTGTTTTTT	CASSLIGSQGSRSGELFF
TRBJ1-1	few	13	TRBV7-9	-	TGTGCCAGCAGCTTATCAGGGAGGAGTGAAGCTTTCTTT	CASSLSGRSEAFF
TRBJ2-5	many	16	TRBV6-6	-	TGTGCCAGCAGTTACTCGAGTTTCGGGCTACAAGAGACCCAGTACTTC	CASSYSSFGLQETQYF
TRBJ2-1	many	13	TRBV4-1	TRBD1	TGCGCCAGCAGCCAGACAGGGACCGATGAGCAGTTCTTC	CASSQTGTDEQFF
TRBJ2-3	many	17	TRBV28	TRBD1	TGTGCCAGCAGATCCACACGGCGGACAGGGCTGACAGATACGCAGTATTTT	CASRSTRRTGLTDTQYF
TRBJ2-7	many	13	TRBV7-7	TRBD1	TGTGCTAGCAGCCCCGGGACAGACTACGAGCAGTACTTC	CASSPGTDYEQYF
TRBJ2-2	many	15	TRBV6-1	TRBD2	TGTGCCAGCAGAGGACTAGCGGGGTCCACCGGGGAGCTGTTTTTT	CASRGLAGSTGELFF
TRBJ2-1	few	14	TRBV20-1	TRBD2	TGCAGTGCTAGAACTAGCGGGGGTGGCAATGAGCAGTTCTTC	CSARTSGGGNEQFF
TRBJ2-3	-	15	TRBV4-1	-	TGCGCCAGCAGCCAAGATGACCTTAGCACAGATACGCAGTATTTT	CASSQDDLSTDTQYF
TRBJ2-1	many	19	TRBV7-6	TRBD2	TGTGCCAGCAGCTTAGGACCTAGCGGGGGTTCTAGCTCCTACAATGAGCAGTTCTTC	CASSLGPSGGSSSYNEQFF
TRBJ1-5	many	12	TRBV7-9	-	TGTGCCAGCAGCTTAGAAGATCAGCCCCAGCATTTT	CASSLEDQPQHF
TRBJ2-3	few	17	TRBV19	TRBD2	TGTGCCAGTAGTAACCGACTAGCGGGGGAAAGCACAGATACGCAGTATTTT	CASSNRLAGESTDTQYF
TRBJ1-1	few	13	TRBV9	TRBD1	TGTGCCAGCAGCGTAGGGACAGGGGGCGAGGCTTTCTTT	CASSVGTGGEAFF
TRBJ1-2	-	15	TRBV2	TRBD1	TGTGCCAGCAGGAGGGGGACAGCGAACCCTTATGGCTACACCTTC	CASRRGTANPYGYTF
TRBJ2-1	-	15	TRBV7-6	TRBD1	TGTGCCAGCAGGCCACCGGGACAGGGACACAATGAGCAGTTCTTC	CASRPPGQGHNEQFF
TRBJ2-7	few	15	TRBV5-1	-	TGCGCCAGCGGGCTTTCAAGGGGCCCATCCTACGAGCAGTACTTC	CASGLSRGPSYEQYF
TRBJ2-7	few	14	TRBV6-2/TRBV6-3	TRBD1	TGTGCCAGCAGCAAATCCGGGACAGGGAACGAGCAGTACTTC	CASSKSGTGNEQYF
TRBJ2-7	many	14	TRBV7-9	-	TGTGCCAGCAGCTTAACAGGGCGAATCTACGAGCAGTACTTC	CASSLTGRIYEQYF
TRBJ2-3	few	16	TRBV29-1	TRBD1	TGCAGCGTTGACGGGACAGGGGTTTTGAGCACAGATACGCAGTATTTT	CSVDGTGVLSTDTQYF
TRBJ1-2	few	12	TRBV29-1	-	TGCAGCGTTGAAGAAGCAGGGACCGGCTACACCTTC	CSVEEAGTGYTF
TRBJ1-1	-	12	TRBV20-1	-	TGCAGTGCGGCGGGCCCCACCACTGAAGCTTTCTTT	CSAAGPTTEAFF
TRBJ2-7	-	12	TRBV5-5	-	TGTGCCAGCAGGGGGGTAGGCTACGAGCAGTACTTC	CASRGVGYEQYF
TRBJ2-3	-	14	TRBV14	-	TGTGCCAGCAGCTGGGGCTTTGGCACAGATACGCAGTATTTT	CASSWGFGTDTQYF
TRBJ1-2	many	15	TRBV7-8	-	TGTGCCAGCAGCTTAGTTCAAACAGACAACTATGGCTACACCTTC	CASSLVQTDNYGYTF
TRBJ1-6	-	15	TRBV12-3/TRBV12-4	-	TGTGCCACTAAACAGAGTAGCTCCTATAATTCACCCCTCCACTTT	CATKQSSSYNSPLHF
TRBJ2-3	-	17	TRBV4-2	-	TGTGCCAGCAGCCAAGATTGGGCGGGGACCTCATTGGATACGCAGTATTTT	CASSQDWAGTSLDTQYF
TRBJ1-4	few	17	TRBV28	-	TGTGCCAGCAGTTTTCCCGGGCCTTACTCAACTAATGAAAAACTGTTTTTT	CASSFPGPYSTNEKLFF
TRBJ1-1	-	12	TRBV2	-	TGTGCCAGCTGGGTAGGGAGCACTGAAGCTTTCTTT	CASWVGSTEAFF
TRBJ2-1	many	14	TRBV7-2	-	TGTGCCAGCAGCTTAGCGGATCTGGGGGGTGAGCAGTTCTTC	CASSLADLGGEQFF
TRBJ2-5	few	15	TRBV6-6	-	TGTGCCAGCAGTTGGACCGACACCGCTCAAGAGACCCAGTACTTC	CASSWTDTAQETQYF
TRBJ1-4	-	15	TRBV25-1	-	TGTGCCAGCAGTGAATGGAACACCGGGAGTGAAAAACTGTTTTTT	CASSEWNTGSEKLFF
TRBJ2-1	-	15	TRBV7-6	TRBD2	TGTGCCAGCAGCTTAAGGACTAGCGGGGAGAATGAGCAGTTCTTC	CASSLRTSGENEQFF
TRBJ1-5	many	15	TRBV7-8	-	TGTGCCAGCAGCCCCGCGGCTTATAGCAATCAGCCCCAGCATTTT	CASSPAAYSNQPQHF
TRBJ1-2	many	14	TRBV7-9	-	TGTGCCAGCAGCGCCACTCTGCACGGTGGCGGCTACACCTTC	CASSATLHGGGYTF
TRBJ1-1	many	13	TRBV7-6	-	TGTGCCAGCAGCTTAGCGATTTACACTGAAGCTTTCTTT	CASSLAIYTEAFF
TRBJ1-6	many	14	TRBV7-6	-	TGTGCCAGCAGCTTAGATGCGGGGGGGCAACCCCTCCACTTT	CASSLDAGGQPLHF
TRBJ2-2	-	13	TRBV2	-	TGTGCCAGCAGTGATCCGAACACCGGGGAGCTGTTTTTT	CASSDPNTGELFF
TRBJ2-7	many	14	TRBV7-9	TRBD1	TGTGCCAGCAGCCCCCCAGGGGGCGGATACGAGCAGTACTTC	CASSPPGGGYEQYF